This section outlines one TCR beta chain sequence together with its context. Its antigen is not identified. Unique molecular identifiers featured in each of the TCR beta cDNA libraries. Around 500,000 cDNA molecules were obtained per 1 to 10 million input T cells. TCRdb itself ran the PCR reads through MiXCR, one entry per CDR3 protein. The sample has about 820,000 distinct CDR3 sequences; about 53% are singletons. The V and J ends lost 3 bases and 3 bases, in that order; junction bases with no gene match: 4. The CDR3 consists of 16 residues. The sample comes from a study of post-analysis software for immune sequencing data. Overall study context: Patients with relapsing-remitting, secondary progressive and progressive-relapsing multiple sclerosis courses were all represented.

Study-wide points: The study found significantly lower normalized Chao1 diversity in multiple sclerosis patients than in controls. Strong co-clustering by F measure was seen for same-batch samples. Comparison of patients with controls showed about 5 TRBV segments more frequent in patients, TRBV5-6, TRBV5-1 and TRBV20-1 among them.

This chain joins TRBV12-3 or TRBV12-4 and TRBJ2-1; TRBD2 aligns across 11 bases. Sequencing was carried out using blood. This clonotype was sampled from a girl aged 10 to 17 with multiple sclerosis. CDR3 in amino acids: CASSLVAGGFYNEQFF. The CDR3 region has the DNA TGTGCCAGCAGTTTGGTAGCGGGGGGGTTCTACAATGAGCAGTTCTTC.